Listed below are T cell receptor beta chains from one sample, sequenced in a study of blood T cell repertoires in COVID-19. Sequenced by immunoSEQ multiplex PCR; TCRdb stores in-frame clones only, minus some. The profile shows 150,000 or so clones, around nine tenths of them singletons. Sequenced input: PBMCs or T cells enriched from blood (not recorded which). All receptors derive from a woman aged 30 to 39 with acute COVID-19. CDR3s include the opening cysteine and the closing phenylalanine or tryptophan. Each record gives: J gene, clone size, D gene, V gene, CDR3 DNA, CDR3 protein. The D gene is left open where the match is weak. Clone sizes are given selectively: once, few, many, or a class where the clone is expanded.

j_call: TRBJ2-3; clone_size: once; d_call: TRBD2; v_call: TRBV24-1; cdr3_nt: TGTGCCACCAGTGACCCAGGGACTAGTAGCGCAGATACGCAGTATTTT; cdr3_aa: CATSDPGTSSADTQYF
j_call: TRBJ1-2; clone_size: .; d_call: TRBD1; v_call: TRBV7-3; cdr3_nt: TGTGCCAGCAGCTTAGGGACAGGGGGAGATGGCTACACCTTC; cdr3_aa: CASSLGTGGDGYTF
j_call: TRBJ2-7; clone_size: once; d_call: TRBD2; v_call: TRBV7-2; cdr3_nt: TGTGCCAGCAGCCTTTACCCGTCGGCTAGCGGGACCTACGAGCAGTACTTC; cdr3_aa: CASSLYPSASGTYEQYF
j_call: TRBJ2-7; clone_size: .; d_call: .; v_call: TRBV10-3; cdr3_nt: TGTGCCATCAGTGAAGCGGACAGCGAGCAGTACTTC; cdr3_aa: CAISEADSEQYF
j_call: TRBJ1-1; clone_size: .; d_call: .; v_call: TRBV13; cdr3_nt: TGTGCCAGCAGCTTAGGCCTGGGACAGAACACTGAAGCTTTCTTT; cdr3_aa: CASSLGLGQNTEAFF
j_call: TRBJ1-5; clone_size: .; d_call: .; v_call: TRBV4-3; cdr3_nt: TGCGCCAGCAGCGGAGGCTACTATAGCAATCAGCCCCAGCATTTT; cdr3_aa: CASSGGYYSNQPQHF
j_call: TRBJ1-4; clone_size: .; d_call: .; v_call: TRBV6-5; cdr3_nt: TGTGCCAGCAGATTTGGACAAGATAATGAAAAACTGTTTTTT; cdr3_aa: CASRFGQDNEKLFF
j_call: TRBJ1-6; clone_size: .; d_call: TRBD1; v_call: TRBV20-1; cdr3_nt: TGCAGTGCTAGTTCAGGGGGCAATATGTCACCCCTCCACTTT; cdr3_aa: CSASSGGNMSPLHF
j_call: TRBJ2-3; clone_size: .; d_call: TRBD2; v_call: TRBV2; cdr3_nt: TGTGCCAGCAGGGTGGGGACTATGGTAGATACGCAGTATTTT; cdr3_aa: CASRVGTMVDTQYF
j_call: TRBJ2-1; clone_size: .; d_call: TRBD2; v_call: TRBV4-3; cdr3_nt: TGCGCCAGCAGCCTAGGGACTAGCGATAACAATGAGCAGTTCTTC; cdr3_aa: CASSLGTSDNNEQFF
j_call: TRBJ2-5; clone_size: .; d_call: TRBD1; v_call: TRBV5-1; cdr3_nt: TGCGCCAGCACCCAGGCTTCCGGGACAGGTCAAGAGACCCAGTACTTC; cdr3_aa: CASTQASGTGQETQYF
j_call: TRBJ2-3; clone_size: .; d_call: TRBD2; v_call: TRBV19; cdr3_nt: TGTGCCAGTAGTATGTCAGCGGGAGGCTCCACAGATACGCAGTATTTT; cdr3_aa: CASSMSAGGSTDTQYF
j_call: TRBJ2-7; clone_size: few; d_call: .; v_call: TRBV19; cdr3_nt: TGTGCCAGCCATGGACAGAGAGGACCCTACGAGCAGTACTTC; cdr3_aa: CASHGQRGPYEQYF
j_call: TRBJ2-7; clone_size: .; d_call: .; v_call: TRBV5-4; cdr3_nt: TGTGCCAGCAGCTTGGCTCAGGGTTATGGCGAGCAGTACTTC; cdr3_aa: CASSLAQGYGEQYF
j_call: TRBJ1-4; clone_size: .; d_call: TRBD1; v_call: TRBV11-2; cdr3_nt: TGTGCCAGCAGCTTAGATCGGTCAGGGGGACTGTTTTTT; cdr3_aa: CASSLDRSGGLFF
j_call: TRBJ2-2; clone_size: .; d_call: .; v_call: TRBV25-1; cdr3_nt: TGTGCCAGCAGCCCCGGGGTCGGGGAGCTGTTTTTT; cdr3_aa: CASSPGVGELFF
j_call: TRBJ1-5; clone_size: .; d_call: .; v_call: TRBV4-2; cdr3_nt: TGTGCCAGCAGCCAAGAGATTGACTGGGATCAGCCCCAGCATTTT; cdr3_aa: CASSQEIDWDQPQHF
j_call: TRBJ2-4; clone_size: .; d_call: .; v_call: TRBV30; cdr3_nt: TGTGCCTGGAGTGTAGATGGTACAAGAAACATTCAGTACTTC; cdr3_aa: CAWSVDGTRNIQYF
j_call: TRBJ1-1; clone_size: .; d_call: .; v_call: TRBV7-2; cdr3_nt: TGTGCCAGCAGTAAGAACACTGAAGCTTTCTTT; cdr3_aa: CASSKNTEAFF
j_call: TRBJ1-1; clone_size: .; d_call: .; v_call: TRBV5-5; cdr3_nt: TGTGCCAGCAGCTTGGTACTGCTGAACACTGAAGCTTTCTTT; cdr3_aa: CASSLVLLNTEAFF
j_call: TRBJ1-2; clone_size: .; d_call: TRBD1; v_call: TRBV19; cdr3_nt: TGTGCCAGTAGTCCAGGACCGGGACAGGGGAAGTGGGGATATGGCTACACCTTC; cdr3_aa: CASSPGPGQGKWGYGYTF
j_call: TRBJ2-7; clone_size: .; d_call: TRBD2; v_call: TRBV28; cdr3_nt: TGTGCCAGCAGCCCCATAGCGGGAACCGCCCTCAACGAGCAGTACTTC; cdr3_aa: CASSPIAGTALNEQYF
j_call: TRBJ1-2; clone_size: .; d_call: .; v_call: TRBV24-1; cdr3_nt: TGTGCCACCAGTAACAGGGAAAACTATGGCTACACCTTC; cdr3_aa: CATSNRENYGYTF
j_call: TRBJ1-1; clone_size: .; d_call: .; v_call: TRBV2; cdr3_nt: TGTGCCAGCAGTAGGGACTTAGAGAACACTGAAGCTTTCTTT; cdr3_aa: CASSRDLENTEAFF
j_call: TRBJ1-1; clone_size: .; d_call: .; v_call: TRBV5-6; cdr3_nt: TGTGCCAGCAGCATAAGTGGAGAGTCTGAAGCTTTCTTT; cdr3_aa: CASSISGESEAFF
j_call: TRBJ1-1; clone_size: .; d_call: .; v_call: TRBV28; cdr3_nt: TGTGCCAGCAGTTTCCCCACCCGGGGGAACACTGAAGCTTTCTTT; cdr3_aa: CASSFPTRGNTEAFF
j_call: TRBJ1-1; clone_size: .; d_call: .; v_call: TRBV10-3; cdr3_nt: TGTGCCATCAGTGAGTCGGGGCAGGGAGAAGCTTTCTTT; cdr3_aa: CAISESGQGEAFF
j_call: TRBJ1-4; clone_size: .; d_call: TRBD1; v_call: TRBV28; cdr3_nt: TGTGCCAGCAGTTTACTGACAGGGCCAGCCACTAATGAAAAACTGTTTTTT; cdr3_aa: CASSLLTGPATNEKLFF
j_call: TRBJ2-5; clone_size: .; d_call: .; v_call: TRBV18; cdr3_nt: TGTGCCAGCTCACCACGTAACGCAGAAGTAGAGACCCAGTACTTC; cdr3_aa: CASSPRNAEVETQYF
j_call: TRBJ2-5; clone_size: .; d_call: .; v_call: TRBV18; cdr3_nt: TGTGCCAGCTCACCCTGGCCAGAAGAGACCCAGTACTTC; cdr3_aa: CASSPWPEETQYF
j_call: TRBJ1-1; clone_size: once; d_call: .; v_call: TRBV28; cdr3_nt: TGTGCCAGCAGTACTCAGGTGGTTGAAGCTTTCTTT; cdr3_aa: CASSTQVVEAFF
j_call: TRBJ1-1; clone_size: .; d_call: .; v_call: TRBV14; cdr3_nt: TGTGCCAGCAGCCAAAGTGGTTCTCTAGCTGAAGCTTTCTTT; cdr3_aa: CASSQSGSLAEAFF
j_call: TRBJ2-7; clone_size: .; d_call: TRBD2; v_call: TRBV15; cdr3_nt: TGTGCCACCAGCATGGTTGCGGGAGGAGCCTACGAGCAGTACTTC; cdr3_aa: CATSMVAGGAYEQYF
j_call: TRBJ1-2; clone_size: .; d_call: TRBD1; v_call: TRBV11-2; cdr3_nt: TGTGCCAGCAGCCCCGGGACAGGGAAAGGTGACTATGGCTACACCTTC; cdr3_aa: CASSPGTGKGDYGYTF
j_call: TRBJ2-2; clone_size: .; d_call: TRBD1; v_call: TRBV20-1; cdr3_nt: TGCAGTGCTAGTACCGGGACAGGGGGCACCGGGGAGCTGTTTTTT; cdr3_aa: CSASTGTGGTGELFF